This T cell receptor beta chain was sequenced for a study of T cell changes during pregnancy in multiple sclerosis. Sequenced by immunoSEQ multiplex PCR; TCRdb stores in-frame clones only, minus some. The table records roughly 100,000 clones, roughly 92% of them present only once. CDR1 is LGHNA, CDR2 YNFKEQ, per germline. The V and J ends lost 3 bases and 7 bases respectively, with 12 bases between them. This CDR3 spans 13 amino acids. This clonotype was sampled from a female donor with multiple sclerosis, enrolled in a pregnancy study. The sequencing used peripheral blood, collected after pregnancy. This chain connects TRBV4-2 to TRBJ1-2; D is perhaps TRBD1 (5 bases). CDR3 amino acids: CASSQDQGIGYTF. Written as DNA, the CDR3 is TGTGCCAGCAGCCAGGACCAGGGTATTGGCTACACCTTC.